The subject of this entry is one TCR beta chain. This entry belongs to a study of shared clonotypes between healthy human individuals. CDR3 length: 17 residues. The J segment lost 2 bases and the V segment lost 0 bases, leaving 3 bases of the junction unmatched. In germline, CDR1 is LGHNA, CDR2 YSLEER. It was across several immunoSEQ plates that each subset's genomic DNA was evenly split. The assay was immunoSEQ multiplex PCR, and TCRdb's table has in-frame clones only and misses some. The table includes almost 700,000 clones, roughly 94% detected once. CD45RO-negative, CCR7-selected cells formed the naive CD8 fraction, which excluded terminally differentiated effector memory CD45RA+ cells.

The source material was naive CD8+ T cells sorted from blood. The TCR comes from a man aged 25 to 40 in good health. The chain carries TRBV4-3 and TRBJ2-1; 11 bases match TRBD2. The CDR3 DNA reads TGCGCCAGCAGCCAAGAGGTAGCGGGAGGGCCCTACAATGAGCAGTTCTTC. Its translation: CASSQEVAGGPYNEQFF.